The present T cell receptor beta chain was sequenced within a study of post-analysis software for immune sequencing data. The wider study: Clinical courses comprised relapsing-remitting, secondary progressive and progressive-relapsing multiple sclerosis.

Study findings and constraints: About five TRBV segments, including TRBV5-6, TRBV5-1 and TRBV20-1, were more frequent in patients than controls.

In this sample, this clonotype turned up a few times. The antigen remains unidentified. Presence of unique molecular identifiers characterized the TCR beta cDNA libraries. TCRdb re-derived calls from the PCR reads in MiXCR, one entry per CDR3 protein. The sample has 700,000 to 900,000 distinct CDR3 sequences; just over 45% are singletons. This CDR3 spans 16 amino acids. From germline, CDR1 is SNHLY and CDR2 FYNNEI. The germline V and J ends were trimmed by 1 base and 4 bases, with 15 bases remaining between them. The receptor was isolated from a girl aged 10-17 years with multiple sclerosis. The material sequenced was blood. J is TRBJ2-3 and V is TRBV2, with a possible D match to TRBD2 (6 bases). The CDR3 loop reads CASSEDAGGEPDTQYF. The DNA of the CDR3 is TGTGCCAGCAGTGAAGACGCAGGCGGGGAGCCAGATACGCAGTATTTT.